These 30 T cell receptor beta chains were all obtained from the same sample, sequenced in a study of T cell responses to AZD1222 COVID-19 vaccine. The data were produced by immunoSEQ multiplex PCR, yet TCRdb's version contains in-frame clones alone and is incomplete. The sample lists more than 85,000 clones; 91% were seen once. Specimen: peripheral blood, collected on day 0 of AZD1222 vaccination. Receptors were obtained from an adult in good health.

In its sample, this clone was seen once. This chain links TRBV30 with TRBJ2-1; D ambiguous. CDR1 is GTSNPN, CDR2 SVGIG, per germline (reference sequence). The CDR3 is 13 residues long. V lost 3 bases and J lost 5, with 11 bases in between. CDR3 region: CAWRPGPHNEQFF. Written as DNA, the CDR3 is TGTGCCTGGAGGCCCGGTCCTCACAATGAGCAGTTCTTC.

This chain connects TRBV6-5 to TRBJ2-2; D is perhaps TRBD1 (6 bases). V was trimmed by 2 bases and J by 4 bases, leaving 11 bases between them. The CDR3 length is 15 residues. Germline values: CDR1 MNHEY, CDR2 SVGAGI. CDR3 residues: CASSYRQVITGELFF. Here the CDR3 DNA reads TGTGCCAGCAGTTACCGACAGGTCATCACCGGGGAGCTGTTTTTT.

The CDR3 DNA reads as TGTGCCAGTAGTACAGAGGGGGGGAACACTGAAGCTTTCTTT. This sequence encodes CASSTEGGNTEAFF. The chain links TRBV19 to TRBJ1-1; possibly TRBD1 for D (6 bases). The CDR3 contains 14 residues. Germline V lookup: CDR1 LNHDA, CDR2 SQIVND (reference sequence). The V and J ends lost 4 bases and 1 base respectively, with 10 bases between them. Drawing the rest from reference TRBV19 and TRBJ1-1, the complete variable domain is DGGITQSPKYLFRKEGQNVTLSCEQNLNHDAMYWYRQDPGQGLRLIYYSQIVNDFQKGDIAEGYSVSREKKESFPLTVTSAQKNPTAFYLCASSTEGGNTEAFFGQGTRLTVV.

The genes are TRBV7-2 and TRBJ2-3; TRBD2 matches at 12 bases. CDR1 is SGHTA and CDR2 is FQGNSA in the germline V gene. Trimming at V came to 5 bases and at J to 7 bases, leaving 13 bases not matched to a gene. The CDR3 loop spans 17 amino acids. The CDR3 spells CASSLNHLAGGPYTQYF. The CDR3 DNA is TGTGCCAGCAGCCTCAACCACCTAGCGGGGGGGCCTTATACGCAGTATTTT.

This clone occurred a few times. CDR3 nucleotide sequence: TGTGCCAGCAGCCCCGGGACAGGGGGCAACGGGGAGCTGTTTTTT. It specifies CASSPGTGGNGELFF. The J gene is TRBJ2-2, the V gene TRBV7-3; 12 bases map to TRBD1. The germline V gene encodes CDR1 SGHTA and CDR2 FQGTGA. This CDR3 is 15 amino acids long. V shed 5 bases and J 7 bases; nucleotides not matched to a gene: 5. Complete variable domain (other parts from reference TRBV7-3 and TRBJ2-2): GAGVSQTPSNKVTEKGKYVELRCDPISGHTALYWYRQSLGQGPEFLIYFQGTGAADDSGLPNDRFFAVRPEGSVSTLKIQRTERGDSAVYLCASSPGTGGNGELFFGEGSRLTVL.

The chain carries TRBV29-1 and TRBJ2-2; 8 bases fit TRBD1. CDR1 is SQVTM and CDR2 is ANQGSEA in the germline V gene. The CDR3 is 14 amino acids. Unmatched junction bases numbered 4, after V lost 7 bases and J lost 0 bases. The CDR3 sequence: CSGGQGSNTGELFF. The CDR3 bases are TGCAGCGGTGGACAGGGTTCGAACACCGGGGAGCTGTTTTTT.

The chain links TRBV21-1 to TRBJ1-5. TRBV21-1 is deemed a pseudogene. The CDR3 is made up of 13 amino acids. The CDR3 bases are TGTGCCAGCAGAAAAGGAAGCAATCAGCCCCAGCATTTT. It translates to CASRKGSNQPQHF.

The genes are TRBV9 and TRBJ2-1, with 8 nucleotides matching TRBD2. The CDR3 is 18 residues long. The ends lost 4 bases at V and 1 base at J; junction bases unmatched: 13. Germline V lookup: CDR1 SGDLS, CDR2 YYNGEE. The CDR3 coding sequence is TGTGCCAGCAGCCTCCCGAGTGGTACGGGAGGGTCCTACAATGAGCAGTTCTTC. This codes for CASSLPSGTGGSYNEQFF.

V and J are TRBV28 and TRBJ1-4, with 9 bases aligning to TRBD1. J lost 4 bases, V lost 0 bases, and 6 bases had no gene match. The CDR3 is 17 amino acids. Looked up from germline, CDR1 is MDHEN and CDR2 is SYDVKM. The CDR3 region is CASSLWGTGSNNEKLFF. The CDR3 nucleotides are TGTGCCAGCAGTTTATGGGGGACAGGGTCCAATAATGAAAAACTGTTTTTT.

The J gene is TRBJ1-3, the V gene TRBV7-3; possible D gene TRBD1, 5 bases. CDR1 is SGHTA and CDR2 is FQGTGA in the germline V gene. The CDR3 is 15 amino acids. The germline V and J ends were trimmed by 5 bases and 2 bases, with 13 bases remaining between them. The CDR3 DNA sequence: TGTGCCAGCAGCCCCGGGGGGGGTGCTGGAAACACCATATATTTT. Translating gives CASSPGGGAGNTIYF.

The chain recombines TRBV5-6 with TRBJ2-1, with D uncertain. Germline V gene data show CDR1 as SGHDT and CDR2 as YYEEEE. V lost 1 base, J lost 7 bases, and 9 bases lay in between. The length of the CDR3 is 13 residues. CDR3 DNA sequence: TGTGCCAGCAGCTTGTCCTGGTCTAATGAGCAGTTCTTC. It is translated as CASSLSWSNEQFF.

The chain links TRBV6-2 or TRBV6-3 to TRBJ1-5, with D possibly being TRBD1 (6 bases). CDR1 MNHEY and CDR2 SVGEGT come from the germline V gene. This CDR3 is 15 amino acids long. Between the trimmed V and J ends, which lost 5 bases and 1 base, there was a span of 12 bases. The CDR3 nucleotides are TGTGCCAGCAGTCACAGGGATCCGAGCAATCAGCCCCAGCATTTT. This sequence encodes CASSHRDPSNQPQHF.

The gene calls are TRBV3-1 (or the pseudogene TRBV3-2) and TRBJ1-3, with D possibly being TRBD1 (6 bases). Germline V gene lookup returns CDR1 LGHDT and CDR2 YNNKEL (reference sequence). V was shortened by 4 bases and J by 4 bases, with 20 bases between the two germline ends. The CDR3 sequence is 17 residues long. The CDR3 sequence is CASSPRGQPVLGNTIYF. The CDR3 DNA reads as TGTGCCAGCAGCCCCCGGGGGCAGCCGGTCTTGGGAAACACCATATATTTT.

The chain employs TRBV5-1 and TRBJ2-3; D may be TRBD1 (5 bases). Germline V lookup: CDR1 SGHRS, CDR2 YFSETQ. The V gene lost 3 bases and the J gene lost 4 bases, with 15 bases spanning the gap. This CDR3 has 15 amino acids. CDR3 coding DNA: TGCGCCAGCAGCTCTGTCAGGGTTGTTTCAGATACGCAGTATTTT. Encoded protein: CASSSVRVVSDTQYF.

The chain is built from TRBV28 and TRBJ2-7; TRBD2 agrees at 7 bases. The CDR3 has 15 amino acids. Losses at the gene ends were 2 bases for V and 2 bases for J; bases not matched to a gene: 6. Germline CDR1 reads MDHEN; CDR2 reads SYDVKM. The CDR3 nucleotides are TGTGCCAGCAGTTTAGGGCTAGCGGCGCCCTACGAGCAGTACTTC. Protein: CASSLGLAAPYEQYF. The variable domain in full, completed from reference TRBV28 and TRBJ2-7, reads DVKVTQSSRYLVKRTGEKVFLECVQDMDHENMFWYRQDPGLGLRLIYFSYDVKMKEKGDIPEGYSVSREKKERFSLILESASTNQTSMYLCASSLGLAAPYEQYFGPGTRLTVT.

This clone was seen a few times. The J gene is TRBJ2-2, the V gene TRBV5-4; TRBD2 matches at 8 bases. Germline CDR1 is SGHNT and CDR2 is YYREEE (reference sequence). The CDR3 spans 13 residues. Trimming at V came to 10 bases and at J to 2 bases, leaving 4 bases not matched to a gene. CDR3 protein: CAEAGANTGELFF. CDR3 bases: TGTGCCGAAGCGGGAGCTAACACCGGGGAGCTGTTTTTT.

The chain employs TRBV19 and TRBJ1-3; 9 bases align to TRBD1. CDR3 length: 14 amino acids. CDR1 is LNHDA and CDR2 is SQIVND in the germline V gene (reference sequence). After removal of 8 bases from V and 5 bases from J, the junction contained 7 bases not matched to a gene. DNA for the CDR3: TGTGCCAGTGAACCGGGACAGGGAAGAAACACCATATATTTT. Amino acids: CASEPGQGRNTIYF.

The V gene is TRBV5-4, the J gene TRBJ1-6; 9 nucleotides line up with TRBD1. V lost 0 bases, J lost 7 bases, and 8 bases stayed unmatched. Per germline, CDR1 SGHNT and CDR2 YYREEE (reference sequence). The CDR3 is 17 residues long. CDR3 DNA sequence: TGTGCCAGCAGCTTGGGACGGGACAGGGCTGGAAATTCACCCCTCCACTTT. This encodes CASSLGRDRAGNSPLHF.

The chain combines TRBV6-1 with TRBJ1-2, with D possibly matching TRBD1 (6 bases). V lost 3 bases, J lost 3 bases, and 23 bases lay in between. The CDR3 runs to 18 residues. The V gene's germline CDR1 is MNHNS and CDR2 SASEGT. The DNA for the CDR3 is TGTGCCAGCAGTGACTGGCCGAGTTACAGGGTAGGCGACTATGGCTACACCTTC. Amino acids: CASSDWPSYRVGDYGYTF.

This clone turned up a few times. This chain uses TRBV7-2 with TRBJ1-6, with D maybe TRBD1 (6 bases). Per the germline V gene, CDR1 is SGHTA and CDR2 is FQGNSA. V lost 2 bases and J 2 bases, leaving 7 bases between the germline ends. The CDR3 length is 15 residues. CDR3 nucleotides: TGTGCCAGCAGCTTAAAGGGGGCCTATAATTCACCCCTCCACTTT. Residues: CASSLKGAYNSPLHF.

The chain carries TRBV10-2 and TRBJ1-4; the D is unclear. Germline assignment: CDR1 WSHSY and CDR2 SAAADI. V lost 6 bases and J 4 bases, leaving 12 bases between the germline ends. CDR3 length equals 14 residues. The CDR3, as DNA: TGCGCCAGCAGCGAGGACGCCTTTAATGAAAAACTGTTTTTT. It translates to CASSEDAFNEKLFF.

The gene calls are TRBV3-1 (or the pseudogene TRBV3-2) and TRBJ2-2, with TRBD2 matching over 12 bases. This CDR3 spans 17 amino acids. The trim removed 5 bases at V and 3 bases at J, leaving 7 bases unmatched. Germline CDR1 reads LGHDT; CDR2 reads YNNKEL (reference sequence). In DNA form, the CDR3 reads TGTGCCAGCAGCGACCTCGGGACTAGCGGGTACACCGGGGAGCTGTTTTTT. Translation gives CASSDLGTSGYTGELFF.

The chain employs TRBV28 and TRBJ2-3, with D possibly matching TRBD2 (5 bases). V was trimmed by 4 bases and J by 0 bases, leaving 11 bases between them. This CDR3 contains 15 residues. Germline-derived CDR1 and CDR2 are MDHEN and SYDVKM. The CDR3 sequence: CASSSTSSSTDTQYF. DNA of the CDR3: TGTGCCAGCAGTTCCACTAGTTCTAGCACAGATACGCAGTATTTT.

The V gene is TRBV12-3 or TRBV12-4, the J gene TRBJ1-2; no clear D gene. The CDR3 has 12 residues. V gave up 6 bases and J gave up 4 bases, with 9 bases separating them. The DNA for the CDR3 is TGTGCCAGCAGCCGCGGAGCCTATGGCTACACCTTC. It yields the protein CASSRGAYGYTF.

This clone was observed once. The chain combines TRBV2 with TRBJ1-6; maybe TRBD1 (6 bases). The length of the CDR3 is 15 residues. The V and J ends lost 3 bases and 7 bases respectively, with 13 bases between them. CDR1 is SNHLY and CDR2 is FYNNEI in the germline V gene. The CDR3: CASSEGGSLNSPLHF. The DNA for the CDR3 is TGTGCCAGCAGTGAGGGGGGCTCTTTGAATTCACCCCTCCACTTT.

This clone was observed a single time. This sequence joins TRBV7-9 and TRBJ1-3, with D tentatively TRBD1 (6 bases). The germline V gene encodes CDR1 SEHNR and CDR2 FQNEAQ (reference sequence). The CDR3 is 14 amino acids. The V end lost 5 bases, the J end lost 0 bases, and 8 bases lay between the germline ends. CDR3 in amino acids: CASSPTGSGNTIYF. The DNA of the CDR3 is TGTGCCAGCAGCCCGACAGGCTCTGGAAACACCATATATTTT. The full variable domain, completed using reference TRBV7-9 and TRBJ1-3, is DTGVSQNPRHKITKRGQNVTFRCDPISEHNRLYWYRQTLGQGPEFLTYFQNEAQLEKSRLLSDRFSAERPKGSFSTLEIQRTEQGDSAMYLCASSPTGSGNTIYFGEGSWLTVV.

CDR3 DNA: TGCGCCAGCAGCGGCGGACAGCCTAATGAAAAACTGTTTTTT. Residues: CASSGGQPNEKLFF. The V call is TRBV5-1, the J call TRBJ1-4; possibly TRBD1 for D (6 bases). The CDR3 consists of 14 residues. V was shortened by 4 bases and J by 3 bases, with 10 bases between the two germline ends. Germline V lookup: CDR1 SGHRS, CDR2 YFSETQ.

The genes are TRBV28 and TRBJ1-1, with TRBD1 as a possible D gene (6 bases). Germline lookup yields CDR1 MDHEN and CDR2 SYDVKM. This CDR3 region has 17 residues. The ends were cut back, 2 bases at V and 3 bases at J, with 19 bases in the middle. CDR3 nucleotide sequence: TGTGCCAGCAGTTTACCCATCCCATTGGCAGGGGACACTGAAGCTTTCTTT. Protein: CASSLPIPLAGDTEAFF.

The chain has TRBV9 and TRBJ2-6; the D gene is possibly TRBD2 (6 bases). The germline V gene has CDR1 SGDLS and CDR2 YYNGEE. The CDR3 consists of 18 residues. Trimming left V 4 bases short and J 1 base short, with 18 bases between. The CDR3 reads CASSSRRGPPSGANVLTF. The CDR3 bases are TGTGCCAGCAGCTCGAGGCGGGGCCCACCTTCTGGGGCCAACGTCCTGACTTTC.

Written as DNA, the CDR3 is TGTGCCAGCAGCGTAGGAGGGGGAGGCGGCCTCTCCTACAATGAGCAGTTCTTC. Translating it yields CASSVGGGGGLSYNEQFF. The chain carries TRBV9 and TRBJ2-1; D is possibly TRBD1 or TRBD2 (6 bases each). V was clipped by 0 bases and J by 0 bases, with 16 bases between them. The CDR3 loop spans 18 amino acids. Germline-derived CDR1 and CDR2 are SGDLS and YYNGEE. Filled out from reference TRBV9 and TRBJ2-1, the complete variable domain reads DSGVTQTPKHLITATGQRVTLRCSPRSGDLSVYWYQQSLDQGLQFLIQYYNGEERAKGNILERFSAQQFPDLHSELNLSSLELGDSALYFCASSVGGGGGLSYNEQFFGPGTRLTVL.